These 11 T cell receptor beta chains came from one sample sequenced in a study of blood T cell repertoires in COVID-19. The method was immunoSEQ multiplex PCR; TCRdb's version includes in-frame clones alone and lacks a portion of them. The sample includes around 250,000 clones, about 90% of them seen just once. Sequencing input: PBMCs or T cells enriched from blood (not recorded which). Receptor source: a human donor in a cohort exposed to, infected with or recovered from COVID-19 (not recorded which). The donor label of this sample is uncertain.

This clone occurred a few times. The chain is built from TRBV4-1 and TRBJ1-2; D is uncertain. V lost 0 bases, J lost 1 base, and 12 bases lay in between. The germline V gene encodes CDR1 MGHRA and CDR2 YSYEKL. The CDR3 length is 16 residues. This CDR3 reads CASSQDDAGNNYGYTF. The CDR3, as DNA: TGCGCCAGCAGCCAAGATGATGCAGGAAATAACTATGGCTACACCTTC.

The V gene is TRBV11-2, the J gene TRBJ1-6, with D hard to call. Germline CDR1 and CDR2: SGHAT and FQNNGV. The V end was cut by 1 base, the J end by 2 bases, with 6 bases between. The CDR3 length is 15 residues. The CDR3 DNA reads TGTGCCAGCAGCTTAGTATCGGCCTATAATTCACCCCTCCACTTT. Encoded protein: CASSLVSAYNSPLHF.

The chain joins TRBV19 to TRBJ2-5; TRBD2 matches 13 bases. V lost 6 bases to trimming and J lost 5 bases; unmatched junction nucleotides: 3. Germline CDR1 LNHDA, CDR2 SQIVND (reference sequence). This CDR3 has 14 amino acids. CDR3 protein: CASSGTSGDETQYF. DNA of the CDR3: TGTGCCAGTAGCGGGACTAGCGGGGATGAGACCCAGTACTTC. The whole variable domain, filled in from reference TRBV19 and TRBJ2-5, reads DGGITQSPKYLFRKEGQNVTLSCEQNLNHDAMYWYRQDPGQGLRLIYYSQIVNDFQKGDIAEGYSVSREKKESFPLTVTSAQKNPTAFYLCASSGTSGDETQYFGPGTRLLVL.

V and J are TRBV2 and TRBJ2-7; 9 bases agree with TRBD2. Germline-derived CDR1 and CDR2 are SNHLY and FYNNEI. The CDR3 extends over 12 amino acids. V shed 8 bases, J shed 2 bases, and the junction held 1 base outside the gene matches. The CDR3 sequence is CASAGGAYEQYF. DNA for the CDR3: TGTGCCAGCGCGGGGGGGGCCTACGAGCAGTACTTC. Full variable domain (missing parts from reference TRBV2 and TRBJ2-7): EPEVTQTPSHQVTQMGQEVILRCVPISNHLYFYWYRQILGQKVEFLVSFYNNEISEKSEIFDDQFSVERPDGSNFTLKIRSTKLEDSAMYFCASAGGAYEQYFGPGTRLTVT.

CDR3 bases: TGTGCCAGCAGCTTCAGGGGGAGGAATGAGCAGTTCTTC. This gives the protein CASSFRGRNEQFF. The chain has TRBV7-6 and TRBJ2-1; D may be TRBD1 (7 bases). Trimming cost V 3 bases and J 7 bases, with 10 bases left between them. The CDR3 has 13 residues. The germline V gene encodes CDR1 SGHVS and CDR2 FNYEAQ. The full variable domain, in which reference TRBV7-6 and TRBJ2-1 provide the parts outside the CDR3, is GAGVSQSPRYKVTKRGQDVALRCDPISGHVSLYWYRQALGQGPEFLTYFNYEAQQDKSGLPNDRFSAERPEGSISTLTIQRTEQRDSAMYRCASSFRGRNEQFFGPGTRLTVL.

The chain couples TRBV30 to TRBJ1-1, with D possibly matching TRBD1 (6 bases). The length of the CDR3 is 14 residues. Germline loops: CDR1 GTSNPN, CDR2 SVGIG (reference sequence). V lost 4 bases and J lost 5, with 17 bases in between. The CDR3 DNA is TGTGCCTGGATGCCCCCTGACAGGCAAACTGAAGCTTTCTTT. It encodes CAWMPPDRQTEAFF.

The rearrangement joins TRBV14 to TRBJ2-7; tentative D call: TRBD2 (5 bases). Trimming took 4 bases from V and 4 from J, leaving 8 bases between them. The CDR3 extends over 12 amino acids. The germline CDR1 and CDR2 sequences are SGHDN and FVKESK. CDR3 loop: CASSPPGYEQYF. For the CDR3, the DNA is TGTGCCAGCAGCCCCCCGGGGTACGAGCAGTACTTC.

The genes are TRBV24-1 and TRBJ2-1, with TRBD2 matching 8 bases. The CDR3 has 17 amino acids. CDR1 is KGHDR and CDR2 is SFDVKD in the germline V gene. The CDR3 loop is CAIMGASGRHSYNEQFF. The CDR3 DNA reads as TGTGCAATTATGGGGGCTAGCGGGCGCCACTCCTACAATGAGCAGTTCTTC.

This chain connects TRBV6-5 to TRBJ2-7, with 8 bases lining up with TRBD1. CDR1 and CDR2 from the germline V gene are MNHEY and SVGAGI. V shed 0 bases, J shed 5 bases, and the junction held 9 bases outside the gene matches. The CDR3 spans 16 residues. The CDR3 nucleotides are TGTGCCAGCAGTTACTCGGGAGTGGGGACAGGAGACGAGCAGTACTTC. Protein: CASSYSGVGTGDEQYF.

Here the CDR3 DNA reads TGTGCCAGCAGCTTTCAAAGGGGTGGGGAGACCCAGTACTTC. Protein product: CASSFQRGGETQYF. The chain has TRBV7-2 and TRBJ2-5, with D possibly matching TRBD1 (5 bases). The CDR3 extends over 14 amino acids. Trimming removed 3 bases at V and 5 bases at J, with 13 bases between. The germline gives CDR1 SGHTA, CDR2 FQGNSA.

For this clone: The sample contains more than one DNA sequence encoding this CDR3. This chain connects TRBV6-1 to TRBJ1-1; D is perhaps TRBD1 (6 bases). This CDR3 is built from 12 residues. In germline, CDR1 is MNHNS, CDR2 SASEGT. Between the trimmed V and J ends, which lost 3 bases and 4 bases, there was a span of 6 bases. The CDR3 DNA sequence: TGTGCCAGCAGTGACAGGGGCACTGAAGCTTTCTTT. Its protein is CASSDRGTEAFF.